This T cell receptor (beta chain) derives from a study of blood T cell repertoires in COVID-19. How the authors handled the data: Researchers report that nucleated cell counts were estimated from reference gene primer amplification. Produced via immunoSEQ multiplex PCR; TCRdb's table is partial and in-frame only. The DNA gave D and trimming, while V, J and clone size come from that table. In the table there are 120,000 to 150,000 clones, about 80% of which are singletons. This CDR3 spans 15 amino acids. In germline, CDR1 is MNHNY, CDR2 SVGAGI (reference sequence). V lost 2 bases to trimming and J lost 3 bases, with 13 bases between them.

The sequence came from a human donor in a cohort sampled during active COVID-19. Sequences were obtained from peripheral blood. The chain has TRBV6-6 and TRBJ1-1, with D maybe TRBD1 (5 bases). The CDR3, as DNA: TGTGCCAGCAGTTACGGTGGGGCCGAGGACACTGAAGCTTTCTTT. Translating it yields CASSYGGAEDTEAFF.